In its sample, the clone carrying this T cell receptor (beta chain) was seen once. Its antigen is not known. The sample comes from a study of cytomegalovirus exposure and HLA in healthy donors. Study-wide results and limits: Reports indicate that TCR beta sequences accurately predicted the HLA-A and HLA-B alleles of most subjects.

Amplification used 60 Vbeta primers and 13 Jbeta primers. Sequencing used immunoSEQ multiplex PCR; TCRdb keeps in-frame clones, though not all of them. The sample yields 110,000 to 150,000 clones, about 80% seen once. The specimen sequenced was PBMCs. This sequence was found in a male donor in good health and CMV-seropositive.

The CDR3 reads CAWSVAPDQPQHF. The CDR3 DNA is TGTGCCTGGAGTGTTGCCCCAGATCAGCCCCAGCATTTT. The chain recombines TRBV30 with TRBJ1-5; D ambiguous. The CDR3 runs to 13 residues. Germline values: CDR1 GTSNPN, CDR2 SVGIG (reference sequence). The V and J ends lost 0 bases and 5 bases respectively, with 8 bases between them.